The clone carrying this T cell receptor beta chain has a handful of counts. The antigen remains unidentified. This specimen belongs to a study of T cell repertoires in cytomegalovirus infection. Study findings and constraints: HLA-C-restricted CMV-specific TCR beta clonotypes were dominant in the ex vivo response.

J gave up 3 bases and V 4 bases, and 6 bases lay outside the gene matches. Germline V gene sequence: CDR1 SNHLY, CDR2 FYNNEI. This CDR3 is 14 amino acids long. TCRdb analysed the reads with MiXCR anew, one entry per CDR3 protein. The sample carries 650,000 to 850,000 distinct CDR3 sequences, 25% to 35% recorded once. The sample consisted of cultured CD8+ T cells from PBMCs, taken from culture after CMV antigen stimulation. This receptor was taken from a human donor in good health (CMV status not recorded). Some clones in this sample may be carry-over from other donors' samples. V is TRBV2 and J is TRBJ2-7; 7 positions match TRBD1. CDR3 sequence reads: CASSVGTEGYEQYF. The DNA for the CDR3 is TGTGCCAGCAGTGTGGGGACAGAGGGCTACGAGCAGTACTTC.